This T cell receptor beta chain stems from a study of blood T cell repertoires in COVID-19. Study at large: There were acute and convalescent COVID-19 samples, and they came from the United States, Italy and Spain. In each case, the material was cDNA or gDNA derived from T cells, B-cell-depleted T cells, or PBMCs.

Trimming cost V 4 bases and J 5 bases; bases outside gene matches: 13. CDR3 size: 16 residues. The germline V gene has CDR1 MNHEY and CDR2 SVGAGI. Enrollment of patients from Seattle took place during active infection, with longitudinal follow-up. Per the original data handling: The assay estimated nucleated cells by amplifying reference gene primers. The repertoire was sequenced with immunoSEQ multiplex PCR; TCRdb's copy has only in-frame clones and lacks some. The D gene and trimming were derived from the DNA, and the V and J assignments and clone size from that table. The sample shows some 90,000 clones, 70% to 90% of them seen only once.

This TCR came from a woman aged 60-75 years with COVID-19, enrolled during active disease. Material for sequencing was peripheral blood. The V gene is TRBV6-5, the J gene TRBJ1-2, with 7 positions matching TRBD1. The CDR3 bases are TGTGCCAGCAGTTCGCTTCTGACAGGGCCCAAGTATGGCTACACCTTC. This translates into CASSSLLTGPKYGYTF.